The 8 T cell receptor beta chains given below trace back to one sample, sequenced in a study of cytomegalovirus exposure and HLA in healthy donors. It was with 60 Vbeta and 13 Jbeta primers that the PCR ran. Produced via immunoSEQ multiplex PCR; TCRdb's table is partial and in-frame only. The sample records around 190,000 clones, 60% to 80% being singletons. The specimen was PBMCs. These receptors were obtained from a woman under 30 in good health and CMV-seronegative.

The gene calls are TRBV5-1 and TRBJ1-6; 7 bases map to TRBD1. With 2 bases clipped from V and 8 bases from J, the junction kept 10 bases outside the gene matches. The CDR3 has 16 amino acids. Germline V gene sequence: CDR1 SGHRS, CDR2 YFSETQ. The CDR3 reads CASSFAPGQPDSPLHF. The CDR3 DNA is TGCGCCAGCAGCTTCGCTCCGGGACAGCCTGATTCACCCCTCCACTTT.

The V and J genes are TRBV4-1 and TRBJ1-1; 9 nucleotides align to TRBD1. With 5 bases clipped from V and 6 bases from J, the junction kept 10 bases outside the gene matches. CDR1 is MGHRA and CDR2 is YSYEKL in the germline V gene. The CDR3 loop spans 15 amino acids. CDR3 in amino acids: CASSSPGTGISEAFF. The CDR3 coding sequence is TGCGCCAGCAGCTCCCCCGGGACAGGGATTTCTGAAGCTTTCTTT.

This chain connects TRBV15 to TRBJ2-7, with TRBD1 matching over 7 bases. V trimming: 6 bases; J trimming: 4 bases; junction bases outside the gene matches: 15. In germline, CDR1 is LNHNV, CDR2 YYDKDF (reference sequence). This CDR3 has 16 residues. CDR3 DNA sequence: TGTGCCACCAGTAGTGATGACAGGGATGTTCTGTACGAGCAGTACTTC. This translates into CATSSDDRDVLYEQYF.

The chain couples TRBV7-2 to TRBJ2-1, with a tentative D call TRBD2 (5 bases). The V end was cut by 3 bases, the J end by 2 bases, with 17 bases between. This CDR3 has 17 residues. Germline values: CDR1 SGHTA, CDR2 FQGNSA. CDR3 coding DNA: TGTGCCAGCAGCTTCCGACGAGGAGGTGTCGCCTACAATGAGCAGTTCTTC. It encodes CASSFRRGGVAYNEQFF.

The rearrangement links TRBV15 to TRBJ2-5, with 7 bases matching TRBD1. Unmatched junction bases numbered 10, after V lost 1 base and J lost 5 bases. The germline gives CDR1 LNHNV, CDR2 YYDKDF (reference sequence). This CDR3 is 16 amino acids long. The chain's CDR3 is CATSRGSQGVGETQYF. In DNA, the CDR3 is TGTGCCACCAGCAGAGGGTCGCAGGGGGTTGGTGAGACCCAGTACTTC.

The chain employs TRBV7-9 and TRBJ1-1; D uncertain. V lost 5 bases, J lost 5 bases, and 21 bases lay in between. CDR1 and CDR2 from the germline V gene are SEHNR and FQNEAQ (reference sequence). CDR3 length equals 16 residues. This CDR3 reads CASSDNPLGPGTEAFF. The CDR3 nucleotides read TGTGCCAGCAGCGATAACCCCCTTGGACCGGGGACTGAAGCTTTCTTT.

Here the CDR3 reads CASGGAYEQYF. DNA of the CDR3: TGTGCCAGCGGGGGGGCGTACGAGCAGTACTTC. The chain combines TRBV27 with TRBJ2-7; a weak D match, TRBD2 (7 bases). Germline V gene lookup returns CDR1 MNHEY and CDR2 SMNVEV (reference sequence). V dropped 8 bases and J dropped 4 bases, with 9 bases sitting between them. The length of the CDR3 is 11 residues.

The chain links TRBV7-6 to TRBJ2-3; TRBD1 aligns across 8 bases. V was clipped by 7 bases and J by 2 bases; unmatched bases: 11. The CDR3 is made up of 16 amino acids. Germline assignment: CDR1 SGHVS and CDR2 FNYEAQ. The CDR3 DNA reads as TGTGCCAGCAACCGCGTATCGGACAGGGACACAGATACGCAGTATTTT. This codes for CASNRVSDRDTDTQYF.